This entry is about one T cell receptor beta chain. The data are from a study of cytomegalovirus exposure and HLA in healthy donors. The wider study: Most genotyped donors, 81% of roughly 400, had Caucasian-associated genetic ancestry.

Primers for the PCR totalled 60 Vbeta and 13 Jbeta. Data came from immunoSEQ multiplex PCR; TCRdb stores just in-frame clones and leaves some out. The repertoire has about 120,000 clones, 80% to 85% of them found once; the top ten carry 3% to 5%. The CDR3 consists of 16 residues. Deletions cut 4 bases from V and 7 bases from J, with 19 bases between. Germline V CDR1 and CDR2: MDHEN, SYDVKM. Sequences were obtained from PBMCs. J is TRBJ1-4 and V is TRBV28, with D tentatively TRBD1 (5 bases). This TCR came from a young woman in good health and CMV-seronegative. The chain's CDR3 is CASSSKAEGWSEKLFF. CDR3 sequence (DNA): TGTGCCAGCAGTTCCAAGGCGGAGGGGTGGAGTGAAAAACTGTTTTTT.